The source of this T cell receptor beta chain is a study of shared clonotypes between healthy human individuals. Study findings and constraints: Sorted-subset sequencing, rarefaction showed, was incomplete despite large depth.

Repertoires were generated with immunoSEQ multiplex PCR, while TCRdb's copy carries only in-frame clones and drops some. The sample consists of about 980,000 clones, approximately 80% of them appearing once. Details on this clone: As yet, its antigen is unknown.

The germline V gene encodes CDR1 MNHNS and CDR2 SASEGT. The CDR3 loop spans 14 amino acids. Trimming left V 2 bases short and J 6 bases short, with 10 bases between. The sequencing sample was made of memory CD4+ T cells sorted from blood. As to subset: CD45RA-negative fraction. The clonotype was recovered from a man between 18 and 29 years old in good health. The chain uses TRBV6-1 and TRBJ2-2; D is ambiguous. CDR3 sequence reads: CASSEKGRAGELFF. CDR3 DNA sequence: TGTGCCAGCAGTGAAAAGGGCCGCGCCGGGGAGCTGTTTTTT.